One and the same sample provided the 11 T cell receptor beta chains below, sequenced in a study of T cell repertoires in ileal Crohn's disease (dated by TCRdb to between 2017 and 2020). Libraries were made using the immunoSEQ multiplex PCR assay. The immuneACCESS repertoire file appears here via TCRdb, limited to in-frame rearrangements. These files lack a portion of the clones; in checked studies, under half of the deficit traces to unresolved V genes, and the cause of the others is not known. For this sample the table gives more than 5,500 clones, of which approximately 75% were detected only once. The ten biggest clones cover approximately 10% of the sample. Sequenced material: ileal tissue. All receptors come from an adult with Crohn's disease.

The rearrangement links TRBV7-3 to TRBJ1-1; D uncertain. Trimming took 4 bases from V and 1 from J, leaving 7 bases between them. Germline-derived CDR1 and CDR2 are SGHTA and FQGTGA. This CDR3 is built from 13 residues. The CDR3 DNA reads as TGTGCCAGCAGCTCTCAGCGGAACACTGAAGCTTTCTTT. It is translated as CASSSQRNTEAFF.

The chain couples TRBV15 to TRBJ2-1, with 9 bases fitting TRBD1. J was trimmed by 10 bases and V by 8 bases; bases with no gene match: 6. CDR1 and CDR2 from the germline V gene are LNHNV and YYDKDF (reference sequence). The CDR3 is made up of 12 amino acids. The CDR3 DNA follows: TGTGCCACCGGACAGGGGATAGGGGAGCAGTTCTTC. This sequence encodes CATGQGIGEQFF.

The chain is built from TRBV18 and TRBJ2-1; 12 bases fit TRBD2. The CDR3 covers 14 residues. Germline lookup yields CDR1 KGHSH and CDR2 LQKENI. Germline trimming cut 6 bases from V and 5 bases from J; bases unmatched to any gene: 2. In nucleotides, the CDR3 is TGTGCCAGCTCCGGACTAGCGGGGAACAATGAGCAGTTCTTC. It is translated as CASSGLAGNNEQFF.

In its sample, this clone was seen a few times. The CDR3 protein is CASSRQDNSPLHF. CDR3 DNA: TGTGCCAGCAGCCGACAGGATAATTCACCCCTCCACTTT. This sequence joins TRBV7-3 and TRBJ1-6; D might be TRBD1 (6 bases). V was trimmed by 5 bases and J by 5 bases, leaving 7 bases between them. The CDR3 extends over 13 amino acids. Germline V gene sequence: CDR1 SGHTA, CDR2 FQGTGA.

The gene calls are TRBV29-1 and TRBJ2-2; TRBD2 matches 9 bases. The V gene end was trimmed by 4 bases and the J gene end by 4 bases; junction bases not matched to a gene: 10. Germline CDR1 reads SQVTM; CDR2 reads ANQGSEA. This CDR3 is built from 16 residues. CDR3 region: CSVVGVAGESTGELFF. DNA of the CDR3: TGCAGCGTTGTAGGAGTAGCGGGAGAGAGCACCGGGGAGCTGTTTTTT.

The rearrangement joins TRBV30 to TRBJ1-4; 8 nucleotides align to TRBD1. Germline loops: CDR1 GTSNPN, CDR2 SVGIG (reference sequence). Unmatched junction bases numbered 0, after V lost 0 bases and J lost 0 bases. This CDR3 has 15 residues. The CDR3 DNA reads as TGTGCCTGGAGTGTACAGGGGGCAACTAATGAAAAACTGTTTTTT. Residues: CAWSVQGATNEKLFF.

The genes are TRBV7-8 and TRBJ1-1; possibly TRBD1 for D (6 bases). Per germline, CDR1 SGHVS and CDR2 FQNEAQ. This CDR3 has 19 amino acids. V gave up 1 base and J gave up 3 bases, with 24 bases separating them. The DNA of the CDR3 is TGTGCCAGCAGCTTAGAAATTATCGGGACACTCCTGGGATACACTGAAGCTTTCTTT. Protein product: CASSLEIIGTLLGYTEAFF.

V usage is TRBV2 and J usage is TRBJ2-4; the match to TRBD2 covers 7 bases. V was clipped by 8 bases and J by 0 bases; unmatched bases: 4. This CDR3 spans 14 amino acids. The germline V gene has CDR1 SNHLY and CDR2 FYNNEI. CDR3 in amino acids: CASGTTLAKNIQYF. In DNA form, the CDR3 reads TGTGCCAGCGGGACTACCTTAGCCAAAAACATTCAGTACTTC.

V gene TRBV7-3 combines with J gene TRBJ2-1, with a weak D call TRBD2 (6 bases). The germline gives CDR1 SGHTA, CDR2 FQGTGA. V lost 2 bases, J lost 3 bases, and 23 bases lay in between. The length of the CDR3 is 19 residues. The CDR3 reads CASSLFKSDGGRNYNEQFF. CDR3 coding DNA: TGTGCCAGCAGCTTATTTAAATCGGATGGGGGGAGGAACTACAATGAGCAGTTCTTC.

The chain couples TRBV10-1 to TRBJ2-4; 7 nucleotides agree with TRBD2. From germline, CDR1 is WNHNN and CDR2 SYGVQD (reference sequence). This CDR3 has 13 residues. The ends lost 3 bases at V and 4 bases at J; junction bases unmatched: 0. The CDR3 DNA is TGCGCCAGCAGTGACGGGGGGAAAAACATTCAGTACTTC. Translated, it gives CASSDGGKNIQYF.

The rearrangement joins TRBV2 to TRBJ1-2; 7 bases agree with TRBD1. The junction had 11 bases not matched to a gene; V was cut back by 3 bases and J by 4 bases. The length of the CDR3 is 16 residues. Germline-derived CDR1 and CDR2 are SNHLY and FYNNEI. As DNA, the CDR3 is TGTGCCAGCAGTGAGGGGCCAGGGGACAGTGCCTATGGCTACACCTTC. This codes for CASSEGPGDSAYGYTF.